Following are 19 T cell receptor beta chains from one sample sequenced in a study of cytomegalovirus exposure and HLA in healthy donors. It was with 60 Vbeta and 13 Jbeta primers that the PCR ran. Assay used: immunoSEQ multiplex PCR; TCRdb lists only in-frame clones, some missing. Of some 200,000 clones in the sample, 84% are singletons; the top ten hold over 2%. The source material was PBMCs. The receptors shown here come from a woman aged 45-65 years in good health and CMV-seropositive.

The rearrangement joins TRBV11-3 to TRBJ1-1; TRBD1 is a possible D gene (5 bases). This CDR3 region has 15 residues. Germline CDR1 is SGHNT and CDR2 is YENEEA. Trimming shortened V by 5 bases and J by 1 base, and 14 bases separated the two germline ends. In DNA, the CDR3 is TGTGCCAGCAGCCCCGGGGGGGGTGAGAACACTGAAGCTTTCTTT. This translates into CASSPGGGENTEAFF. The complete variable domain, with remaining parts taken from reference TRBV11-3 and TRBJ1-1, reads EAGVVQSPRYKIIEKKQPVAFWCNPISGHNTLYWYLQNLGQGPELLIRYENEEAVDDSQLPKDRFSAERLKGVDSTLKIQPAELGDSAVYLCASSPGGGENTEAFFGQGTRLTVV.

This clone showed up just once. The chain links TRBV5-1 to TRBJ2-7; 10 positions agree with TRBD2. The CDR3 consists of 17 residues. V lost 2 bases and J lost 6; bases outside the gene matches: 14. The germline gives CDR1 SGHRS, CDR2 YFSETQ. The CDR3, as DNA: TGCGCCAGCAGCTTCTACGGGGCTAGCGGGGGATCGGCCGAGCAGTACTTC. Translated: CASSFYGASGGSAEQYF.

This rearrangement joins TRBV13 to TRBJ1-6; D call uncertain. The germline gives CDR1 PRHDT, CDR2 FYEKMQ (reference sequence). This CDR3 spans 14 amino acids. Trimming took 7 bases from V and 4 from J, leaving 11 bases between them. CDR3 amino acids: CASTTQSYNSPLHF. The DNA for the CDR3 is TGTGCCAGCACCACACAGAGTTATAATTCACCCCTCCACTTT.

The J gene is TRBJ1-2, the V gene TRBV4-1; the D gene is possibly TRBD1 (6 bases). Germline assignment: CDR1 MGHRA and CDR2 YSYEKL. The V end lost 4 bases, the J end lost 8 bases, and 17 bases lay between the germline ends. The CDR3 has 14 amino acids. CDR3 DNA sequence: TGCGCCAGCAGCCCGGGCAGGGGTTTAGAAGGCTACACCTTC. Its translation is CASSPGRGLEGYTF.

The chain employs TRBV7-6 and TRBJ2-4; possibly TRBD1 for D (5 bases). The CDR3 is made up of 15 amino acids. Germline CDR1 and CDR2: SGHVS and FNYEAQ. V was clipped by 3 bases and J by 9 bases, with 18 bases between them. The CDR3 loop is CASSFGDFSQGIQYF. The DNA for the CDR3 is TGTGCCAGCAGCTTCGGTGACTTTAGTCAGGGCATTCAGTACTTC.

The rearrangement joins TRBV5-1 to TRBJ1-2, with 10 bases matching TRBD1. Germline V gene lookup returns CDR1 SGHRS and CDR2 YFSETQ. Losses at the gene ends were 5 bases for V and 5 bases for J; bases not matched to a gene: 9. The CDR3 has 15 residues. The chain's CDR3 is CASSSPGQGSYGYTF. The CDR3 region has the DNA TGCGCCAGCAGTTCTCCGGGACAGGGGTCATATGGCTACACCTTC. The full variable domain, completed using reference TRBV5-1 and TRBJ1-2, is KAGVTQTPRYLIKTRGQQVTLSCSPISGHRSVSWYQQTPGQGLQFLFEYFSETQRNKGNFPGRFSGRQFSNSRSEMNVSTLELGDSALYLCASSSPGQGSYGYTFGSGTRLTVV.

The rearrangement joins TRBV19 to TRBJ2-5; 8 bases match TRBD2. The ends lost 3 bases at V and 5 bases at J; junction bases unmatched: 14. This CDR3 has 17 amino acids. Germline loops: CDR1 LNHDA, CDR2 SQIVND (reference sequence). For the CDR3, the DNA is TGTGCCAGTAGTATTAGCTCCAGGCCGGGACTAGGGGAGACCCAGTACTTC. It encodes CASSISSRPGLGETQYF.

The CDR3 DNA reads as TGTGCCAGCAGCTTGGTAGGACAGGGGGCGGCAGATACGCAGTATTTT. It encodes CASSLVGQGAADTQYF. V and J are TRBV5-4 and TRBJ2-3, with 11 bases that match TRBD1. The junction had 4 bases not matched to a gene; V was cut back by 0 bases and J by 4 bases. CDR3 size: 16 residues. Germline lookup yields CDR1 SGHNT and CDR2 YYREEE (reference sequence).

This clone has more than one count but fewer than ten. The chain joins TRBV28 to TRBJ1-4, with D possibly matching TRBD1 (5 bases). CDR3 length: 15 residues. Germline V gives CDR1 MDHEN, CDR2 SYDVKM. The V end lost 4 bases, the J end lost 7 bases, and 16 bases lay between the germline ends. The CDR3 loop reads CASSSRAPGGEKLFF. CDR3 nucleotide sequence: TGTGCCAGCAGTTCACGGGCCCCCGGGGGTGAAAAACTGTTTTTT.

The chain links TRBV9 to TRBJ2-1; 7 bases are a match to TRBD2. Trimming at V came to 4 bases and at J to 4 bases, leaving 5 bases not matched to a gene. The CDR3 totals 14 residues. Germline-derived CDR1 and CDR2 are SGDLS and YYNGEE. In nucleotides, the CDR3 is TGTGCCAGCAGCCCCTACGGGGGGTACAATGAGCAGTTCTTC. This gives the protein CASSPYGGYNEQFF.

This rearrangement joins TRBV20-1 to TRBJ1-2; 8 positions match TRBD1. Trimming took 6 bases from V and 7 from J; bases not matched to a gene: 4. The germline gives CDR1 DFQATT, CDR2 SNEGSKA (reference sequence). The CDR3 runs to 11 residues. The CDR3 coding sequence is TGCAGTGCGCCAGGGGGCTCTGGCTACACCTTC. It encodes CSAPGGSGYTF.

For this clone: A junction boundary mismatches the germline segment, possibly from a read error. CDR3 in DNA: TGTGCCAGCAGTCCCGGGGCTAGCGGGGGGATGGAGAACTTC. Protein sequence: CASSPGASGGMENF. The rearrangement links TRBV6-5 to TRBJ2-7; TRBD2 matches at 11 bases. In germline, CDR1 is MNHEY, CDR2 SVGAGI. The CDR3 covers 14 residues.

V is TRBV19 and J is TRBJ1-4, with D perhaps matching TRBD1 (5 bases). CDR1 is LNHDA, CDR2 SQIVND, per germline (reference sequence). This CDR3 comprises 13 residues. Trimming took 6 bases from V and 8 from J, leaving 13 bases between them. The chain's CDR3 is CASRVRETEKLFF. The CDR3 DNA follows: TGTGCCAGTAGGGTCAGGGAAACGGAAAAACTGTTTTTT.

This chain links TRBV6-1 with TRBJ2-7; 8 nucleotides align to TRBD1. The CDR3 sequence is 14 residues long. The V gene end was trimmed by 7 bases and the J gene end by 5 bases; junction bases not matched to a gene: 10. Germline CDR1 is MNHNS and CDR2 is SASEGT. CDR3 coding DNA: TGTGCCAGCATTAAAACGACAGGGGCTGACGAGCAGTACTTC. This codes for CASIKTTGADEQYF.

The chain couples TRBV7-2 to TRBJ1-5, with D possibly matching TRBD1 (6 bases). The germline V and J ends were trimmed by 10 bases and 3 bases, with 16 bases remaining between them. Per the germline V gene, CDR1 is SGHTA and CDR2 is FQGNSA. This CDR3 region has 14 residues. Written as DNA, the CDR3 is TGTGCCACGGGGGGCAGGGTGGCCAATCAGCCCCAGCATTTT. Translating it yields CATGGRVANQPQHF.

V and J are TRBV4-2 and TRBJ1-5; no definite D call. This CDR3 has 14 amino acids. Germline V gives CDR1 LGHNA, CDR2 YNFKEQ. Trimming cost V 0 bases and J 3 bases, with 6 bases left between them. The CDR3 reads CASSQDSYNQPQHF. The CDR3 coding sequence is TGTGCCAGCAGCCAAGACAGTTACAATCAGCCCCAGCATTTT.

This clone was seen more than once but under ten times. The chain carries TRBV5-1 and TRBJ1-2; D might be TRBD1 (5 bases). In germline, CDR1 is SGHRS, CDR2 YFSETQ. With 0 bases removed from V and 8 bases from J, the gap between germline ends came to 8 bases. The CDR3 has 12 amino acids. CDR3 bases: TGCGCCAGCAGCTTGGCGGGGGAAGGCTACACCTTC. Protein: CASSLAGEGYTF.

The chain has TRBV30 and TRBJ2-5, with D possibly matching TRBD1 (6 bases). Germline loops: CDR1 GTSNPN, CDR2 SVGIG (reference sequence). Trimming removed 3 bases at V and 5 bases at J, with 16 bases between. The CDR3 spans 14 residues. As DNA, the CDR3 is TGTGCCTGGAGGAGGTGGGGGCTTTCCGAGACCCAGTACTTC. Translation gives CAWRRWGLSETQYF.

The chain links TRBV7-6 to TRBJ2-1; D call uncertain. The germline V gene has CDR1 SGHVS and CDR2 FNYEAQ. V lost 2 bases, J lost 0 bases, and 8 bases lay in between. The CDR3 is made up of 15 amino acids. The CDR3 nucleotides are TGTGCCAGCAGCTTAAATGACAACTCCTACAATGAGCAGTTCTTC. Translating gives CASSLNDNSYNEQFF.